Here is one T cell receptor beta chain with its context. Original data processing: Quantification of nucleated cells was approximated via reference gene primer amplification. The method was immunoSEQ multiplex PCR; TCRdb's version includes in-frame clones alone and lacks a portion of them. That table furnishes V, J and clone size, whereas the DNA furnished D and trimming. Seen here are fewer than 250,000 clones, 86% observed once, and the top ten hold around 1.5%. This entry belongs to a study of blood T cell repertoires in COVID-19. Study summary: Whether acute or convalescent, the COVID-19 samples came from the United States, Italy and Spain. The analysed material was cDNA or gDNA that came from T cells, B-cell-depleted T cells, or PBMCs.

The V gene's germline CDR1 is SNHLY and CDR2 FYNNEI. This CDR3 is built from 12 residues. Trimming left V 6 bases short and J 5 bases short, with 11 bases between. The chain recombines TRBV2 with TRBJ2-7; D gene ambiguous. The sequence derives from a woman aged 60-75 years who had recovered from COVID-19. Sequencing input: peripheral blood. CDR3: CASSPRSHEQYF. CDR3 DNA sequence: TGTGCCAGCAGCCCCAGGTCCCACGAGCAGTACTTC.